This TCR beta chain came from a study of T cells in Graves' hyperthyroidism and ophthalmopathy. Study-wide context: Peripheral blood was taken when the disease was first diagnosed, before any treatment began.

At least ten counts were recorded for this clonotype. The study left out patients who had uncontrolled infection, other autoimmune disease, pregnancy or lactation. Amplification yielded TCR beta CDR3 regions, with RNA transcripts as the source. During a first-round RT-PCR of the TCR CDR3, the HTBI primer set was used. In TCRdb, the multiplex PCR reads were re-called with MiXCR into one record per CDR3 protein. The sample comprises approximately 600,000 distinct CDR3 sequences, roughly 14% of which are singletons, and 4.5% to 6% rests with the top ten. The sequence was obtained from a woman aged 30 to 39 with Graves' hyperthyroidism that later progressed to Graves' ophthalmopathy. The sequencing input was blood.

The CDR3 DNA is TGTGCCAGCAGTTGGAACACCGAGGACAGCCTCGGGGACTATGGCTACACCTTC. It encodes CASSWNTEDSLGDYGYTF. The gene calls are TRBV2 and TRBJ1-2; D possibly corresponds to TRBD1 (6 bases). V was trimmed by 5 bases and J by 3 bases, leaving 25 bases between them. Germline V gene lookup returns CDR1 SNHLY and CDR2 FYNNEI. The CDR3 covers 18 residues.